Listed below are T cell receptor beta chains from one sample, sequenced in a study of T cells in narcolepsy. Only in-frame clones appear in the TCRdb table, and some are missing; sequencing was by immunoSEQ multiplex PCR. The repertoire includes approximately 24,000 clones, about 86% of them detected once, and 0.55% to 0.75% sits in the top ten. Input material: CD45RA- memory CD4+ T cells from PBMCs. The receptors were sampled from a human donor with narcolepsy. CDR3s include the opening cysteine and the closing phenylalanine or tryptophan. A D gene is named only where the DNA matches it firmly. The listing skips clone size in some rows; elsewhere it reads once, few, many or a size class.

length: 14; D: NA; J: TRBJ2-6; V: TRBV11-3; size: NA; CDR3: CASNRFLCTNVLTF; DNA: TGTGCCAGCAATCGTTTTCTGTGTACCAACGTCCTGACTTTC
length: 16; D: TRBD2; J: TRBJ2-3; V: TRBV11-3; size: once; CDR3: CASSPGLAVSTDTQYF; DNA: TGTGCCAGCAGCCCAGGACTAGCGGTTAGCACAGATACGCAGTATTTT
length: 18; D: TRBD2; J: TRBJ2-5; V: TRBV7-9; size: NA; CDR3: CASSLDLRASGGQETQYF; DNA: TGTGCCAGCAGCTTGGATCTTCGGGCTAGCGGGGGACAAGAGACCCAGTACTTC
length: 14; D: TRBD1; J: TRBJ1-1; V: TRBV7-2; size: once; CDR3: CASSPGTAGTEAFF; DNA: TGTGCCAGCAGCCCCGGGACAGCGGGCACTGAAGCTTTCTTT
length: 13; D: TRBD1; J: TRBJ2-1; V: TRBV5-4; size: NA; CDR3: CASSLTGANEQFF; DNA: TGTGCCAGCAGCTTGACAGGGGCCAATGAGCAGTTCTTC
length: 13; D: NA; J: TRBJ1-5; V: TRBV6-5; size: NA; CDR3: CASRDRFNQPQHF; DNA: TGTGCCAGCAGAGACAGGTTCAATCAGCCCCAGCATTTT
length: 15; D: NA; J: TRBJ2-2; V: TRBV6-4; size: NA; CDR3: CASSEQGGNTGELFF; DNA: TGTGCCAGCAGTGAACAGGGCGGTAACACCGGGGAGCTGTTTTTT
length: 18; D: NA; J: TRBJ1-6; V: TRBV5-6; size: NA; CDR3: CASSLRRRGLQANSPLHF; DNA: TGTGCCAGCAGCCTACGCCGGCGAGGGCTCCAGGCTAATTCACCCCTCCACTTT
length: 16; D: NA; J: TRBJ1-2; V: TRBV28; size: NA; CDR3: CASRGSGALTNYGYTF; DNA: TGTGCCAGCAGGGGGTCAGGGGCCCTGACGAACTATGGCTACACCTTC
length: 15; D: NA; J: TRBJ2-1; V: TRBV19; size: few; CDR3: CASSPDPPRESEQFF; DNA: TGTGCCAGTAGTCCCGACCCTCCCCGGGAGAGTGAGCAGTTCTTC
length: 13; D: NA; J: TRBJ1-2; V: TRBV5-4; size: NA; CDR3: CASSSTGAYGYTF; DNA: TGTGCCAGCAGCTCCACAGGAGCCTATGGCTACACCTTC
length: 15; D: NA; J: TRBJ2-3; V: TRBV11-2; size: NA; CDR3: CASSLDLEFYDTQYF; DNA: TGTGCCAGCAGCTTAGATCTAGAATTTTATGATACGCAGTATTTT
length: 13; D: TRBD1; J: TRBJ2-7; V: TRBV6-1; size: NA; CDR3: CAIAKGGTYEQYF; DNA: TGTGCCATCGCGAAAGGGGGCACCTACGAGCAGTACTTC
length: 13; D: NA; J: TRBJ1-6; V: TRBV6-5; size: NA; CDR3: CASSNRANSPLHF; DNA: TGTGCCAGCAGTAACAGGGCGAATTCACCCCTCCACTTT
length: 14; D: NA; J: TRBJ2-7; V: TRBV30; size: NA; CDR3: CAWSRWAESYEQYF; DNA: TGTGCCTGGAGTAGATGGGCCGAAAGTTACGAGCAGTACTTC